The entry below gives a single TCR beta chain sequence along with its context. This CDR3 spans 14 amino acids. The V gene's germline CDR1 is SGHTS and CDR2 YDEGEE. V lost 0 bases and J lost 8; bases outside the gene matches: 6. Some clones are missing from TCRdb's copy, which holds only in-frame ones; the method was immunoSEQ multiplex PCR. This table holds about 6,000 clones, nearly 90% found once. The entry originates in a study of immune cell composition in non-small cell lung cancer. Normal lung sampling was at least 3 cm from the tumour, as distant as possible. The gene calls are TRBV5-8 and TRBJ1-2, with 8 bases lining up with TRBD1. The clonotype comes from a human donor with non-small cell lung cancer. Sequencing was performed on non-adjacent lung tissue. The CDR3 DNA sequence: TGTGCCAGCAGCTTGGAGGACAGGGTCTTCGGCTACACCTTC. It translates to CASSLEDRVFGYTF.